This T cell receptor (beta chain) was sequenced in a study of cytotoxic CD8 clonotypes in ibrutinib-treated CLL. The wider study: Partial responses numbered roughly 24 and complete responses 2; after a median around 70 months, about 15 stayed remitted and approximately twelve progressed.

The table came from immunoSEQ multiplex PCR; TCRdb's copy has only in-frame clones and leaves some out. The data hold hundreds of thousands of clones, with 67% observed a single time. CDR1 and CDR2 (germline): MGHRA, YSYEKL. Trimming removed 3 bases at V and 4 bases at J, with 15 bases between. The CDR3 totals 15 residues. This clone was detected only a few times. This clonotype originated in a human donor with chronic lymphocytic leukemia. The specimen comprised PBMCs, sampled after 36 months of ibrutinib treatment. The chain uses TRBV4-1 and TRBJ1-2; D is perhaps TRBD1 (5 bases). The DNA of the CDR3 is TGCGCCAGCAGCCAGCCGGGACGGAGCCTCTATGGCTACACCTTC. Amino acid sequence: CASSQPGRSLYGYTF.